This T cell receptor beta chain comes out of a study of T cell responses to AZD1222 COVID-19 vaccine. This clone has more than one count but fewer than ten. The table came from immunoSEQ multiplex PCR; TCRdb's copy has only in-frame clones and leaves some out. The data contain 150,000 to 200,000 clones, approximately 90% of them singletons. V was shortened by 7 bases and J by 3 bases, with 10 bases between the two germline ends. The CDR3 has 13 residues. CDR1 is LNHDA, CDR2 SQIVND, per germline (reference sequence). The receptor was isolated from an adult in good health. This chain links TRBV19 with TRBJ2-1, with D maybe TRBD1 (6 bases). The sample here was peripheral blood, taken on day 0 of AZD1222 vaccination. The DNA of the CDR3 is TGTGCCAGTACGAAGGACAGCTACAATGAGCAGTTCTTC. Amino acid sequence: CASTKDSYNEQFF.